This T cell receptor (beta chain) was recovered during a study of T cell therapy after organ transplantation. Across the whole study: T cells were expanded 2 to 3 weeks with 30 CMV class I/II epitopes. Study conclusions and caveats: Post-therapy CD8 clonality change correlated inversely with pretherapy clonality. Concurrent antirejection and antiviral drugs remain unassessed confounders. Few nonresponder expansions may reflect low coverage from poor CD8+ yield.

This clone occurred a few times. Its specificity is unknown. Here immunoSEQ multiplex PCR was the method, and the copy in TCRdb shows in-frame clones only, minus some. Of about 48,000 clones listed, less than 95% are singletons. The receptor was derived from a human patient who had received a solid organ transplant and had CMV disease. The specimen was CD8+ T cells from blood, collected before autologous CMV-specific T cell therapy.

The CDR3 region is CASSVTPTGNTGELFF. CDR3 coding DNA: TGTGCCAGCAGTGTAACCCCCACAGGGAACACCGGGGAGCTGTTTTTT. The gene calls are TRBV25-1 and TRBJ2-2; tentatively, D is TRBD1 (5 bases). CDR1 is MGHDK, CDR2 SYGVNS, per germline. V was pared by 4 bases and J by 1 base, with 13 bases between. The CDR3 extends over 16 amino acids.